The source of this T cell receptor beta chain is a study of shared clonotypes between healthy human individuals. Overall study context: Per donor, three plates held CD4 naive cells, three held CD4 memory, two held CD8 naive and one held CD8 memory.

CD45RO-negative CD8 cells positively selected for CCR7 made up the naive population, which excluded terminally differentiated effector memory CD45RA+ cells. Clones were read by immunoSEQ multiplex PCR, and TCRdb kept only the in-frame ones, dropping some. The table shows about 820,000 clones, with 80% to 95% occurring only once. Germline trimming cut 3 bases from V and 8 bases from J; bases unmatched to any gene: 12. Germline V gene lookup returns CDR1 SGHAT and CDR2 FQNNGV. This CDR3 is built from 16 residues. This TCR derives from a man younger than 45 in good health. The sample comprised naive CD8+ T cells sorted from blood. The chain carries TRBV11-2 and TRBJ2-1; 8 nucleotides agree with TRBD2. DNA for the CDR3: TGTGCCAGCAGCTTTATCCGGGAGGGCCCTTTGGATGAGCAGTTCTTC. It is translated as CASSFIREGPLDEQFF. Full variable domain (missing parts from reference TRBV11-2 and TRBJ2-1): EAGVAQSPRYKIIEKRQSVAFWCNPISGHATLYWYQQILGQGPKLLIQFQNNGVVDDSQLPKDRFSAERLKGVDSTLKIQPAKLEDSAVYLCASSFIREGPLDEQFFGPGTRLTVL.